This passage covers 23 T cell receptor beta chains from one sample sequenced in a study of shared clonotypes between healthy human individuals. Clones were sequenced by immunoSEQ multiplex PCR, and TCRdb holds only the in-frame ones, with some missing. The sample contains roughly 2,000,000 clones, just under 95% of which appear only once. Naive CD8 cells were CD45RO-negative, positively selected for CCR7, excluding terminally differentiated effector memory CD45RA+ cells. Sequencing was carried out using naive CD8+ T cells from PBMCs. Every receptor here comes from a man aged 18 to 30 in good health. Some clones in this sample may be carry-over from other donors' samples.

The genes are TRBV14 and TRBJ2-5, with unresolved D. Germline V CDR1 and CDR2: SGHDN, FVKESK. Trimming pared 0 bases from V and 1 base from J, leaving 15 bases between. The CDR3 runs to 17 residues. The CDR3 DNA reads as TGTGCCAGCAGCCAAGATCCGGCCTACCGAACCCAAGAGACCCAGTACTTC. It encodes CASSQDPAYRTQETQYF. The full variable domain, with the rest looked up from reference TRBV14 and TRBJ2-5, is EAGVTQFPSHSVIEKGQTVTLRCDPISGHDNLYWYRRVMGKEIKFLLHFVKESKQDESGMPNNRFLAERTGGTYSTLKVQPAELEDSGVYFCASSQDPAYRTQETQYFGPGTRLLVL.

To note about this clone: Other nucleotide sequences in the sample specify the same CDR3. CDR3 protein: CASSPGLAGFYEQYF. The CDR3 DNA reads as TGTGCCAGCAGCCCCGGACTAGCGGGATTTTACGAGCAGTACTTC. V and J are TRBV7-7 and TRBJ2-7; 12 nucleotides agree with TRBD2. The germline gives CDR1 SSHAT, CDR2 FNYEAQ (reference sequence). The trim removed 5 bases at V and 4 bases at J, leaving 6 bases unmatched. This CDR3 is 15 amino acids long.

This CDR3 is CASSHTPGFEQYF. CDR3 bases: TGCGCCAGCAGCCATACCCCGGGTTTCGAGCAGTACTTC. This chain connects TRBV4-1 to TRBJ2-7; D is ambiguous. The CDR3 consists of 13 residues. In germline, CDR1 is MGHRA, CDR2 YSYEKL. V dropped 3 bases and J dropped 6 bases, with 12 bases sitting between them.

The sample holds one count of this clone. The chain combines TRBV4-2 with TRBJ2-2; D perhaps matches TRBD2 (5 bases). CDR3 length equals 15 residues. The V gene lost 4 bases and the J gene lost 4 bases, with 13 bases spanning the gap. The germline CDR1 and CDR2 sequences are LGHNA and YNFKEQ. The CDR3 DNA is TGTGCCAGCAGCCCGGGCGGCCGGGGCACCGGGGAGCTGTTTTTT. Protein product: CASSPGGRGTGELFF.

Here the CDR3 reads CASDPLGGGGEQFF. The CDR3 nucleotides are TGTGCCAGCGACCCCCTCGGGGGAGGGGGTGAGCAGTTCTTC. The gene calls are TRBV7-9 and TRBJ2-1, with TRBD2 as a possible D gene (7 bases). This CDR3 has 14 residues. Trimming took 8 bases from V and 9 from J, leaving 20 bases between them. Germline V gene sequence: CDR1 SEHNR, CDR2 FQNEAQ (reference sequence). The full variable domain, with the rest looked up from reference TRBV7-9 and TRBJ2-1, is DTGVSQNPRHKITKRGQNVTFRCDPISEHNRLYWYRQTLGQGPEFLTYFQNEAQLEKSRLLSDRFSAERPKGSFSTLEIQRTEQGDSAMYLCASDPLGGGGEQFFGPGTRLTVL.

J is TRBJ1-1 and V is TRBV6-6; unclear D gene. V lost 7 bases, J lost 4 bases, and 16 bases lay in between. The length of the CDR3 is 14 residues. Germline loops: CDR1 MNHNY, CDR2 SVGAGI (reference sequence). The CDR3 DNA is TGTGCCAGCACCTCATCTGGTTGGGGCACTGAAGCTTTCTTT. Amino acids: CASTSSGWGTEAFF.

The rearrangement uses TRBV19 and TRBJ1-1; D unresolved. Germline loops: CDR1 LNHDA, CDR2 SQIVND (reference sequence). The CDR3 covers 15 residues. The V end was cut by 3 bases, the J end by 3 bases, with 14 bases between. CDR3 DNA sequence: TGTGCCAGTAGTATCCTAACAGCAGCGGACACTGAAGCTTTCTTT. Translation: CASSILTAADTEAFF.

The V call is TRBV10-1, the J call TRBJ1-2; D gene uncertain. Germline V lookup: CDR1 WNHNN, CDR2 SYGVQD (reference sequence). There are 14 residues in the CDR3. V gave up 8 bases and J gave up 4 bases, with 17 bases separating them. The CDR3 DNA is TGCGCCAGCCAAGCCCGGCAGCTACTCTATGGCTACACCTTC. Translating it yields CASQARQLLYGYTF.

In the case of this clone: The sample holds other DNA sequences that translate to the same CDR3. The V call is TRBV13, the J call TRBJ2-7, with D perhaps matching TRBD1 or TRBD2 (5 bases each). Germline V gene lookup returns CDR1 PRHDT and CDR2 FYEKMQ (reference sequence). V lost 5 bases and J 1 base, leaving 9 bases between the germline ends. The CDR3 spans 13 residues. CDR3: CASSGGPSYEQYF. The CDR3 coding sequence is TGTGCCAGCAGCGGGGGACCATCCTACGAGCAGTACTTC.

The chain joins TRBV10-2 to TRBJ1-2, with D unresolved. From germline, CDR1 is WSHSY and CDR2 SAAADI. The V end was cut by 0 bases, the J end by 2 bases, with 13 bases between. The CDR3 totals 16 residues. The CDR3 region has the DNA TGCGCCAGCAGTGAGTCGGGCCGAAGTGGAAACTATGGCTACACCTTC. Protein sequence: CASSESGRSGNYGYTF.

The chain has TRBV27 and TRBJ2-7; 9 bases line up with TRBD2. The CDR3 extends over 14 amino acids. The germline CDR1 and CDR2 sequences are MNHEY and SMNVEV (reference sequence). After removal of 5 bases from V and 3 bases from J, the junction contained 5 bases not matched to a gene. The CDR3 DNA reads TGTGCCAGCAGTCCTATGACTAGCGGCTACGAGCAGTACTTC. Protein sequence: CASSPMTSGYEQYF.

The J gene is TRBJ1-2, the V gene TRBV11-2, with TRBD1 as a possible D gene (5 bases). The CDR3 has 15 amino acids. Trimming stripped 1 base from V and 2 bases from J, with 11 bases between. CDR1 and CDR2 (germline): SGHAT, FQNNGV. CDR3 bases: TGTGCCAGCAGCTTAGGTGCAGGGCTCAACTATGGCTACACCTTC. Encoded protein: CASSLGAGLNYGYTF.

The chain recombines TRBV9 with TRBJ2-1, with D perhaps given as TRBD1 or TRBD2 (5 bases each). Germline CDR1 is SGDLS and CDR2 is YYNGEE. The CDR3 has 12 amino acids. V lost 2 bases and J 12 bases, leaving 12 bases between the germline ends. In DNA form, the CDR3 reads TGTGCCAGCAGCGTCGAGGTCGGGACGCAGTTCTTC. Protein product: CASSVEVGTQFF.

The CDR3 nucleotides are TGTGCCAGCAGCAGAGTGGCTTGGGGGCCAGAGGTCGGGTACATATATTTT. It encodes CASSRVAWGPEVGYIYF. The V and J genes are TRBV7-2 and TRBJ1-3; D might be TRBD1 (6 bases). The CDR3 contains 17 residues. Trimming took off 5 bases at V and 12 bases at J, with 29 bases between the two ends. Per germline, CDR1 SGHTA and CDR2 FQGNSA.

The chain recombines TRBV7-8 with TRBJ2-2; D gene uncertain. V lost 6 bases and J 0 bases, leaving 8 bases between the germline ends. CDR1 and CDR2 (germline): SGHVS, FQNEAQ. The CDR3 has 14 amino acids. CDR3 loop: CASRGRANTGELFF. The CDR3 bases are TGTGCCAGCAGAGGACGGGCGAACACCGGGGAGCTGTTTTTT.

Details on this clone: The sample holds other DNA sequences that translate to the same CDR3. CDR3 residues: CASSFGRTYGYTF. The CDR3 DNA reads TGTGCCAGCAGTTTCGGACGGACCTATGGCTACACCTTC. The chain has TRBV27 and TRBJ1-2; D call uncertain. CDR1 MNHEY and CDR2 SMNVEV come from the germline V gene (reference sequence). The length of the CDR3 is 13 residues. Trimming left V 3 bases short and J 4 bases short, with 9 bases between.

This chain connects TRBV19 to TRBJ1-5; D gene unclear. This CDR3 has 14 amino acids. The V gene's germline CDR1 is LNHDA and CDR2 SQIVND (reference sequence). V gave up 5 bases and J gave up 3 bases, with 11 bases separating them. The CDR3 DNA reads as TGTGCCAGTAGTGGGTGGAAGGACAATCAGCCCCAGCATTTT. It is translated as CASSGWKDNQPQHF.

The chain carries TRBV11-1 and TRBJ2-5, with 7 bases fitting TRBD1. The CDR3 covers 14 residues. With 3 bases clipped from V and 1 base from J, the junction kept 2 bases outside the gene matches. The V gene's germline CDR1 is SGHAT and CDR2 FQDESV (reference sequence). DNA for the CDR3: TGTGCCAGCAGCTTTGACAGGGTCCAAGAGACCCAGTACTTC. Its protein product is CASSFDRVQETQYF.

This chain uses TRBV5-1 with TRBJ2-7, with unresolved D. Germline V gene lookup returns CDR1 SGHRS and CDR2 YFSETQ. V lost 0 bases to trimming and J lost 2 bases, with 15 bases between them. The CDR3 is 16 amino acids. DNA of the CDR3: TGCGCCAGCAGCTTGGCGCCGGGCGAAGGGACCTACGAGCAGTACTTC. Translation: CASSLAPGEGTYEQYF.

Of note for this clone: Different DNA sequences within this sample yield the same CDR3. This sequence joins TRBV9 and TRBJ2-1; no reliable D call. Trimming stripped 2 bases from V and 7 bases from J, with 7 bases between. Germline V gene data show CDR1 as SGDLS and CDR2 as YYNGEE. The CDR3 has 12 residues. The CDR3 loop reads CASSVDGNEQFF. DNA of the CDR3: TGTGCCAGCAGCGTTGACGGTAATGAGCAGTTCTTC.

V is TRBV5-6 and J is TRBJ2-5; perhaps TRBD2 as D (6 bases). This CDR3 comprises 15 residues. Germline V CDR1 and CDR2: SGHDT, YYEEEE. Trimming removed 4 bases at V and 5 bases at J, with 18 bases between. CDR3 region: CASSPPLAWGETQYF. For the CDR3, the DNA is TGTGCCAGCAGCCCGCCGCTAGCGTGGGGGGAGACCCAGTACTTC.

The chain has TRBV25-1 and TRBJ2-3; 7 bases map to TRBD2. In germline, CDR1 is MGHDK, CDR2 SYGVNS. J was trimmed by 4 bases and V by 8 bases; bases with no gene match: 12. The CDR3 covers 15 residues. The CDR3 bases are TGTGCCAGCGGGGGGAGTAGCGGGTCCTCAGATACGCAGTATTTT. Translation: CASGGSSGSSDTQYF.

About this clone itself: The junction and the germline gene differ at one end; a read error may be behind it. V gene TRBV7-9 combines with J gene TRBJ1-3; D is ambiguous. In germline, CDR1 is SEHNR, CDR2 FQNEAQ (reference sequence). This CDR3 spans 12 amino acids. In DNA form, the CDR3 reads TGTGCCAGCAGCCCCTCCAGGCCCCTCCCAGATTTT. Amino acids: CASSPSRPLPDF.